This T cell receptor (beta chain) was obtained from a study of blood T cell repertoires in COVID-19. Across the study: COVID-19 samples from acute and convalescent phases originated in the United States, Italy and Spain.

Worth noting for this clone: A junction boundary mismatches the germline segment, possibly from a read error.

The assay was immunoSEQ multiplex PCR, and TCRdb's table has in-frame clones only and misses some. The repertoire has roughly 110,000 clones, around 89% of them found once; the top ten carry under 7%. The CDR3 consists of 14 residues. CDR1 is SGHVS and CDR2 is FQNEAQ in the germline V gene. The chain has TRBV7-8 and TRBJ2-7, with a weak D call TRBD2 (6 bases). The source material was peripheral blood. The source of this sequence is a man aged 50-59 years with active or convalescent COVID-19. The chain's CDR3 is CASSLARLSYEQYF. CDR3 nucleotide sequence: TGTGCCAGCAGCCTAGCGCGGTTGTCCTACGAGCAGTACTTC.